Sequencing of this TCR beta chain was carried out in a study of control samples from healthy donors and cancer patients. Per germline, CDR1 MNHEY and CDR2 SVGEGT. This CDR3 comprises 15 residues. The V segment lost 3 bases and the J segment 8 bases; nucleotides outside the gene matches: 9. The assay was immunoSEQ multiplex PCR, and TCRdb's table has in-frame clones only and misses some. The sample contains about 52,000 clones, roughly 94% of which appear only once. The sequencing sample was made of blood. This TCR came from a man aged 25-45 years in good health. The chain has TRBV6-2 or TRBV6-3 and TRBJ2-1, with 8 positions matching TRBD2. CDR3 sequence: CASSYRAGGSYEQFF. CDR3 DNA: TGTGCCAGCAGTTATCGGGCGGGAGGCTCTTATGAGCAGTTCTTC.